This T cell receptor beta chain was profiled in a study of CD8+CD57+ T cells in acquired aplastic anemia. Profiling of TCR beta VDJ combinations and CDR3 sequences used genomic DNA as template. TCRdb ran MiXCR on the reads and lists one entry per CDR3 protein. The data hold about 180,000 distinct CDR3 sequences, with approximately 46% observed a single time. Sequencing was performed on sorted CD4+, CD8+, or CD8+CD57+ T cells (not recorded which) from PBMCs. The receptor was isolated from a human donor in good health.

The CDR3 sequence is CASSEGALSPLHF. The CDR3 coding sequence is TGTGCCAGCAGTGAAGGGGCCCTTTCACCCCTCCACTTT. This chain connects TRBV25-1 to TRBJ1-6, with TRBD1 as a possible D gene (5 bases). V was cut by 2 bases and J by 9 bases, with 8 bases left in between. Germline lookup yields CDR1 MGHDK and CDR2 SYGVNS. The CDR3 consists of 13 residues.